The clone carrying this T cell receptor beta chain was observed many times. Antigen specificity is unknown. The CDR3 consists of 13 residues. V was shortened by 2 bases and J by 6 bases, with 8 bases between the two germline ends. Each CDR3 protein is one row after TCRdb ran MiXCR on the 5' RACE reads. The sample yields more than 400,000 distinct CDR3 sequences, approximately 16% seen once. These data come from a study of identical twins. Study observations and caveats: Within cord blood, abundant beta clonotypes carried fewer insertions, but memory repertoires showed no such trend. Models underestimated how often monozygotic twins shared out-of-frame TCR alpha.

These sequences were also reported in another study, on yellow fever vaccine responses in identical twins.

The V and J genes are TRBV12-3 or TRBV12-4 and TRBJ2-1, with a tentative D call TRBD2 (5 bases). Sequencing was done on a sample of CD4+ T cells sorted from blood. This receptor was identified in a woman between 18 and 29 years old in good health. The CDR3 reads CASSLRETNEQFF. In DNA form, the CDR3 reads TGTGCCAGCAGTTTACGGGAAACCAATGAGCAGTTCTTC.